This TCR beta chain comes out of a study of blood T cell repertoires in COVID-19. Looking at the study overall: PBMCs, B-cell-depleted T cells, or T cells were the source of the cDNA or gDNA that made up the material.

V lost 0 bases and J lost 9; bases outside the gene matches: 5. From germline, CDR1 is LGHNA and CDR2 YSLEER. This CDR3 contains 15 residues. The sample holds one count of this clone. Clones were read by immunoSEQ multiplex PCR, and TCRdb kept only the in-frame ones, dropping some. The table lists a few hundred thousand clones, more than 70% of them singletons, with around 8% in the top ten. The sample comprised peripheral blood. The chain uses TRBV4-3 and TRBJ1-6, with 7 bases aligning to TRBD1. The TCR originated in a woman in her 50s who had recovered from COVID-19. The CDR3 nucleotides read TGCGCCAGCAGCCAAGAGGCAGGGGGGTTTTCACCCCTCCACTTT. The encoded protein is CASSQEAGGFSPLHF.